This T cell receptor (beta chain) was captured in a study of T cells in severe cutaneous drug reactions. Libraries were made by iRepertoire multiplex PCR with TCR subtype-specific primers for bulk and single-cell sequencing. Bulk TCR beta libraries: multiplex PCR with V-, D- and J-region primers. With the multiplex PCR reads reprocessed, TCRdb shows one record per CDR3 protein and no DNA. Its clone listing holds 9,500 or so distinct CDR3 sequences. This clonotype registers medium-sized by frequency. The target antigen is unknown. The donors had carbamazepine-induced Stevens-Johnson syndrome or toxic epidermal necrolysis. Whole-study findings and limits: One public TCRbeta CDR3 appeared in all seven blister samples, averaging roughly 14%.

The CDR3 is 19 amino acids. CDR1 and CDR2 from the germline V gene are MNHEY and SVGEGT. Sequences were obtained from cells from a skin blister. The chain carries TRBV6-2 or TRBV6-3 and TRBJ2-1; the TCRdb call, TRBD2, lacks DNA for checking. This clonotype originated in a human donor with Stevens-Johnson syndrome, a severe cutaneous drug reaction. The CDR3 sequence: CASTYGLLPLARSYNEQFF.